This T cell receptor (beta chain) was retrieved from a study of blood T cell repertoires in COVID-19. Study-level background: PBMCs, B-cell-depleted T cells, or T cells provided the cDNA or gDNA that made up the material.

Assay used: immunoSEQ multiplex PCR; TCRdb lists only in-frame clones, some missing. The sample shows 150,000 or so clones, about 85% of them seen only once. In its sample, this clone was seen a few times. Cohorts were assigned according to the clinical history that participants reported. The J segment lost 3 bases and the V segment lost 5 bases, leaving 14 bases of the junction unmatched. This CDR3 has 18 residues. Germline assignment: CDR1 LGHNA and CDR2 YSLEER. J is TRBJ2-5 and V is TRBV4-3, with 11 bases lining up with TRBD1. The sequence was collected from a middle-aged woman who had been exposed to COVID-19. What was sequenced was PBMCs or T cells enriched from blood (not recorded which). The CDR3 nucleotides read TGCGCCAGCAGCACAGGGACAGGGGGTAGCCAGAAAAAAGAGACCCAGTACTTC. It yields the protein CASSTGTGGSQKKETQYF.